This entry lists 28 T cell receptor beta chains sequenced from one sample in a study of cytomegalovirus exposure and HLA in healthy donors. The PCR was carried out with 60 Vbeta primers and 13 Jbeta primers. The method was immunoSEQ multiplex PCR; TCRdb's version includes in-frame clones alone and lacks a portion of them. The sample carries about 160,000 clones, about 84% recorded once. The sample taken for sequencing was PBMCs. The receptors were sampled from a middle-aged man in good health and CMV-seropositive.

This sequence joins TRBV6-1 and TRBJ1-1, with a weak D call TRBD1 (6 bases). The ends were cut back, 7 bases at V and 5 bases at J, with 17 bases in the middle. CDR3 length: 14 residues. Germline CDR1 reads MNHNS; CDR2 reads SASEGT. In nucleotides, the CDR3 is TGTGCCAGCATTCGAACGAACAGGGAGACTGAAGCTTTCTTT. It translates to CASIRTNRETEAFF.

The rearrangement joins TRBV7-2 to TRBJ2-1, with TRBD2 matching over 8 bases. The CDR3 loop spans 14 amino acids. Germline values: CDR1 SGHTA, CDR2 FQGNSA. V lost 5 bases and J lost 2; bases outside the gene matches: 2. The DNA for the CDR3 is TGTGCCAGCAGCCCCGGGAGGGCCTACAATGAGCAGTTCTTC. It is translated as CASSPGRAYNEQFF. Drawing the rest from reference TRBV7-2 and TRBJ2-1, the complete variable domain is GAGVSQSPSNKVTEKGKDVELRCDPISGHTALYWYRQSLGQGLEFLIYFQGNSAPDKSGLPSDRFSAERTGGSVSTLTIQRTQQEDSAVYLCASSPGRAYNEQFFGPGTRLTVL.

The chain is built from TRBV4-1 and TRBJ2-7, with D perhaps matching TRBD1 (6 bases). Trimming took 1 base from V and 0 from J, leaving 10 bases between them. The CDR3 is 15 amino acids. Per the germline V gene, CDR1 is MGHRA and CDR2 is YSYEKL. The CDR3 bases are TGCGCCAGCAGCCAAGTAACAGGGAGCTCCTACGAGCAGTACTTC. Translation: CASSQVTGSSYEQYF.

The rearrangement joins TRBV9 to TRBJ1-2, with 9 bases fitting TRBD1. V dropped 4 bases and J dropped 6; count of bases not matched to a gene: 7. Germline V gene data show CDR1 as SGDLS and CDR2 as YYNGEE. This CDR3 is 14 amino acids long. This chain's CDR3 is CASSKAGQGNGYTF. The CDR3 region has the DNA TGTGCCAGCAGCAAGGCAGGACAGGGGAATGGCTACACCTTC. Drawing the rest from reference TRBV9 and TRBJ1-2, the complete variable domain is DSGVTQTPKHLITATGQRVTLRCSPRSGDLSVYWYQQSLDQGLQFLIQYYNGEERAKGNILERFSAQQFPDLHSELNLSSLELGDSALYFCASSKAGQGNGYTFGSGTRLTVV.

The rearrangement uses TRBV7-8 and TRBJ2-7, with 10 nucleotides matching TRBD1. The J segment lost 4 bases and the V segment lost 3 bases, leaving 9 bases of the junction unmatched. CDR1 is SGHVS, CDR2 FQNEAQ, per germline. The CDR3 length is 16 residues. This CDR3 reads CASSLRGQGISYEQYF. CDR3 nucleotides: TGTGCCAGCAGCTTGAGGGGACAGGGGATTAGTTACGAGCAGTACTTC.

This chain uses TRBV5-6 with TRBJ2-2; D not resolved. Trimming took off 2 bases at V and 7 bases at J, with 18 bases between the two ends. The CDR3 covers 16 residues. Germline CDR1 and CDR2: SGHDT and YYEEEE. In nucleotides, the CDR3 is TGTGCCAGCAGCTTTCTCGAGAATAACCCGAACGGGGAGCTGTTTTTT. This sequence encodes CASSFLENNPNGELFF.

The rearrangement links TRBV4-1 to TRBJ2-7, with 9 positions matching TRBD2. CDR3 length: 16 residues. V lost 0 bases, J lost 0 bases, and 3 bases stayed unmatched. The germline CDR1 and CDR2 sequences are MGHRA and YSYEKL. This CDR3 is CASSQESSGGSYEQYF. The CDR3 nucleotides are TGCGCCAGCAGCCAAGAGAGTAGCGGGGGCTCCTACGAGCAGTACTTC.

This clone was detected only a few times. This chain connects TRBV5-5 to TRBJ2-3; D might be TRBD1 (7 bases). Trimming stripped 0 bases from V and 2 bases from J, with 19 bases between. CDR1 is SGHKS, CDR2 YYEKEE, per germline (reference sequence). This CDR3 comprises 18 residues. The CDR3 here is CASSLGGGQDSFTDTQYF. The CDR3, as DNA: TGTGCCAGCAGCTTGGGGGGAGGACAGGACAGTTTCACAGATACGCAGTATTTT.

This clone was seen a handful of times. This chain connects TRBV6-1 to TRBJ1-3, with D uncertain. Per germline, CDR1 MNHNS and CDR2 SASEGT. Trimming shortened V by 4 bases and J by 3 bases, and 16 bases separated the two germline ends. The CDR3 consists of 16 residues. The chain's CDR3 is CASSVNTVSFGNTIYF. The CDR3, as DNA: TGTGCCAGCAGTGTCAACACAGTATCTTTTGGAAACACCATATATTTT.

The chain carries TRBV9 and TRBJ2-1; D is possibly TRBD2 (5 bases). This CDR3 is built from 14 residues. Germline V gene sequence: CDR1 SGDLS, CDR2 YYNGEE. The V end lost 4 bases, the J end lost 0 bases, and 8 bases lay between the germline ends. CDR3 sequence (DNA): TGTGCCAGCAGCCTAGGGAGCTCCTACAATGAGCAGTTCTTC. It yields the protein CASSLGSSYNEQFF.

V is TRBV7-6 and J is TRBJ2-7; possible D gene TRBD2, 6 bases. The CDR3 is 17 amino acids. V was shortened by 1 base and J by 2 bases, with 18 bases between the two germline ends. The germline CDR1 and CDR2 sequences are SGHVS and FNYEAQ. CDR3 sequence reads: CASSLGQPWTGAYEQYF. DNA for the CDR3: TGTGCCAGCAGCTTAGGTCAGCCATGGACGGGGGCCTACGAGCAGTACTTC.

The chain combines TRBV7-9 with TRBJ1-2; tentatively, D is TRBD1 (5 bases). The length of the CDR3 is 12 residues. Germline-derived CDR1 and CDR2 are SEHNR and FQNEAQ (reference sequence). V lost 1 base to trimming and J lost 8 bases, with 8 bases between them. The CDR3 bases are TGTGCCAGCAGCTTAGAGGGGTACGGCTACACCTTC. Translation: CASSLEGYGYTF.

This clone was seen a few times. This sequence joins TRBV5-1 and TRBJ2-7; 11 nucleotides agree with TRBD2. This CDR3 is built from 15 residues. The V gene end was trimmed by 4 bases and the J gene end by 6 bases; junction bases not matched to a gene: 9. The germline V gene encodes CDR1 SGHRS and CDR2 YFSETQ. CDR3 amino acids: CASSAAGTSGLEQYF. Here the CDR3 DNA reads TGCGCCAGCAGCGCCGCCGGGACTAGCGGTCTCGAGCAGTACTTC.

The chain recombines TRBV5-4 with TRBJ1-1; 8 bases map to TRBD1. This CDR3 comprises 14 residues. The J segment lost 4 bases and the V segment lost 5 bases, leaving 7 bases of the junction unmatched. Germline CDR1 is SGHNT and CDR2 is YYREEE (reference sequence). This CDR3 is CASRPDRGSTEAFF. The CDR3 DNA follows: TGTGCCAGCAGACCCGACAGGGGTAGCACTGAAGCTTTCTTT.

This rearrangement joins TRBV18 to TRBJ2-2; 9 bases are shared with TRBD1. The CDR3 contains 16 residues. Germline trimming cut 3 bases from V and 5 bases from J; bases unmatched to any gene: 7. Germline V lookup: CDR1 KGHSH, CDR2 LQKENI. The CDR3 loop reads CASSPSQGALTGELFF. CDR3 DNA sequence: TGTGCCAGCTCACCCTCACAGGGGGCGTTGACCGGGGAGCTGTTTTTT.

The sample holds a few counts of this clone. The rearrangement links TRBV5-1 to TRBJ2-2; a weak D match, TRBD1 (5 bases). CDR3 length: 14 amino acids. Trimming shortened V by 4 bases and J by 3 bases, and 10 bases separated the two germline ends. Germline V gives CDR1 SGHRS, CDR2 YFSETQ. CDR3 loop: CASSALGDTGELFF. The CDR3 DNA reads TGCGCCAGCAGCGCCCTAGGGGACACCGGGGAGCTGTTTTTT.

The CDR3 coding sequence is TGCGCCAGCAGCCCTCAGGGATATGAGCAGTTCTTC. This sequence encodes CASSPQGYEQFF. The chain links TRBV5-1 to TRBJ2-1; D perhaps matches TRBD1 (5 bases). V was pared by 4 bases and J by 8 bases, with 10 bases between. This CDR3 has 12 residues. Germline V gene lookup returns CDR1 SGHRS and CDR2 YFSETQ.

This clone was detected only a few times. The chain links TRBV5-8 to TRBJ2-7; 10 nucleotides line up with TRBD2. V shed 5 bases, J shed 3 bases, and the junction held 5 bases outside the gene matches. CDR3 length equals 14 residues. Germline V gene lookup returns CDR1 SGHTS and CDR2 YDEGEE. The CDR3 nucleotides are TGTGCCAGCAGAGAACTAGCGGGGCTCTACGAGCAGTACTTC. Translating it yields CASRELAGLYEQYF.

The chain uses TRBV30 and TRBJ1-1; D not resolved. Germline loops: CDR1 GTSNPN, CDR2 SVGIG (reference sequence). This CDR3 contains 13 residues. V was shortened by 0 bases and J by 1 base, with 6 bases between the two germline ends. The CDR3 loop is CAWSVPENTEAFF. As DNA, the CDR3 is TGTGCCTGGAGTGTTCCAGAGAACACTGAAGCTTTCTTT.

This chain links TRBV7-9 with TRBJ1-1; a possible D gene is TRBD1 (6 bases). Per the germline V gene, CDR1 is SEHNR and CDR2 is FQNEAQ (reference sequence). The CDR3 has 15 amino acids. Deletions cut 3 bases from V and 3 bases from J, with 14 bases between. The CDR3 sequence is CASSLQGLRDTEAFF. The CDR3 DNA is TGTGCCAGCAGCTTGCAGGGGTTAAGGGACACTGAAGCTTTCTTT.

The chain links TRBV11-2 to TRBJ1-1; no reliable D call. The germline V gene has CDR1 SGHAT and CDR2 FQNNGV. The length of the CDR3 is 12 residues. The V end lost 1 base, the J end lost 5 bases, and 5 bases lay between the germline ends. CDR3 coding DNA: TGTGCCAGCAGCTTAGTGCAGACTGAAGCTTTCTTT. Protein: CASSLVQTEAFF.

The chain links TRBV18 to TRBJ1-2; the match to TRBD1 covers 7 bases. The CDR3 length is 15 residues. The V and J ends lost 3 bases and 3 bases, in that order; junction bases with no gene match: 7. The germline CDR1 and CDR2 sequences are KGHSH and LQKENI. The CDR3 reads CASSPVEGAHYGYTF. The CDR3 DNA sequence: TGTGCCAGCTCACCGGTAGAGGGGGCCCACTATGGCTACACCTTC.

CDR3 DNA sequence: TGCGCCAGCAGTGAGGTCCCGGGTGGCGAGCAGTACTTC. Residues: CASSEVPGGEQYF. This sequence joins TRBV10-1 and TRBJ2-7; no clear D. V lost 2 bases and J lost 6, with 11 bases in between. This CDR3 has 13 residues. CDR1 is WNHNN, CDR2 SYGVQD, per germline (reference sequence).

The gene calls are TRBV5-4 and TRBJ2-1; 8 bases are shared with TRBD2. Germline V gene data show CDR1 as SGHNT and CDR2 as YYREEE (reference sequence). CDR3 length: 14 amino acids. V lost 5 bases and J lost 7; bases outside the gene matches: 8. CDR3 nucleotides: TGTGCCAGCAGTGAACGTAGCGGGGTGAATGAGCAGTTCTTC. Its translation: CASSERSGVNEQFF.

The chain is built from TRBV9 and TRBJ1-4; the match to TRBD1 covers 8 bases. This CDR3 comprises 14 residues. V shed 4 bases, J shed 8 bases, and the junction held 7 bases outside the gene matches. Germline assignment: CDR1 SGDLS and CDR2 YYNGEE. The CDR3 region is CASSSRQGKEKLFF. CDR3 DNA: TGTGCCAGCAGCTCTCGACAGGGGAAGGAAAAACTGTTTTTT.

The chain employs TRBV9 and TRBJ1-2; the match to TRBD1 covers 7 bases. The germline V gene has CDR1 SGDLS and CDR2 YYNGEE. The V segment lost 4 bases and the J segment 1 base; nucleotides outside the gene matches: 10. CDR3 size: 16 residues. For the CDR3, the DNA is TGTGCCAGCAGCTTAGGCCCGGGACAGATTAACTATGGCTACACCTTC. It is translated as CASSLGPGQINYGYTF.

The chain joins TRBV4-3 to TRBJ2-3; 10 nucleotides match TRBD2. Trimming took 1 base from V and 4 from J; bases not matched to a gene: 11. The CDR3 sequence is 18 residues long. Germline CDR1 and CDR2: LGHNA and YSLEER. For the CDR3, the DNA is TGCGCCAGCAGCCAAGGGGCCCAACTAGCGGGACGGTCAGATACGCAGTATTTT. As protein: CASSQGAQLAGRSDTQYF.

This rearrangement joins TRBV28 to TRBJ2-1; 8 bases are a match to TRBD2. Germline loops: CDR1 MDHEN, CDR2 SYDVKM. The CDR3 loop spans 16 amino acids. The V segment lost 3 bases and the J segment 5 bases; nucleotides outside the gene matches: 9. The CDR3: CASSLLAGPRDNEQFF. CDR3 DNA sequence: TGTGCCAGCAGTTTGCTAGCGGGCCCCCGAGACAATGAGCAGTTCTTC.